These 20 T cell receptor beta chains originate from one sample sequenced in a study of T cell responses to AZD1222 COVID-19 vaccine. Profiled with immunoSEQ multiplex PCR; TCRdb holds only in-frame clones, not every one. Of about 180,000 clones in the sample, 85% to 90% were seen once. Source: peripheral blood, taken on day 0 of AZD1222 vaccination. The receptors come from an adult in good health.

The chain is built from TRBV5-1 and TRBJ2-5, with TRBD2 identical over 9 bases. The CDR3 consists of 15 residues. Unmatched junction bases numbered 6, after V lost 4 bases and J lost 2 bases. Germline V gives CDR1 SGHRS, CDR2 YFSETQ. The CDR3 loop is CASSKSGRWQETQYF. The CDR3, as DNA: TGCGCCAGCAGCAAGAGCGGGAGGTGGCAAGAGACCCAGTACTTC.

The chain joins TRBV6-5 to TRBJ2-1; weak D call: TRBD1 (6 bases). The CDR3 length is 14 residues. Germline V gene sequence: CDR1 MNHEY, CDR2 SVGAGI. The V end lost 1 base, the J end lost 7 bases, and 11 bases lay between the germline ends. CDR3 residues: CASSYYPGANEQFF. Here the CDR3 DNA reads TGTGCCAGCAGTTACTATCCAGGGGCGAATGAGCAGTTCTTC.

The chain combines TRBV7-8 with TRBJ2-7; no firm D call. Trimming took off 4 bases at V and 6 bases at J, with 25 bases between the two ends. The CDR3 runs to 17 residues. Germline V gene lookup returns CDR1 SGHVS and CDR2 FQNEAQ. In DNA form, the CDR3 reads TGTGCCAGCAGCTCGGCGGCAGCCACTCCCCTGAGTGGCGAGCAGTACTTC. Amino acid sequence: CASSSAAATPLSGEQYF.

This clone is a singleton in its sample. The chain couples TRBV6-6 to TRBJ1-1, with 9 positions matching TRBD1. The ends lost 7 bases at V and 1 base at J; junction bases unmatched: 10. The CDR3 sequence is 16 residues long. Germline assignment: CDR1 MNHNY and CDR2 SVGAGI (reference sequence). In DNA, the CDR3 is TGTGCCAGCATTTTCGGACAGGGGCGGGGGAACACTGAAGCTTTCTTT. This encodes CASIFGQGRGNTEAFF.

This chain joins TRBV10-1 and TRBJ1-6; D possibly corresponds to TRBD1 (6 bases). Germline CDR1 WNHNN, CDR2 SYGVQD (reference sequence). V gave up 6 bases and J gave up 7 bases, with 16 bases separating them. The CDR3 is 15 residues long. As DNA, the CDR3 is TGCGCCAGCAGCTCGGGACAACCAGGAAATTCACCCCTCCACTTT. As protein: CASSSGQPGNSPLHF.

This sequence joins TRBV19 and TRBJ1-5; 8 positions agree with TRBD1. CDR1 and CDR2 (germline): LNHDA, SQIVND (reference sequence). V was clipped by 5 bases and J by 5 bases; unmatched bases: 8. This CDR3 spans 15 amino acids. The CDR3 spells CASSGQGAVDQPQHF. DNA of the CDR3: TGTGCCAGTAGTGGGCAGGGGGCGGTTGATCAGCCCCAGCATTTT.

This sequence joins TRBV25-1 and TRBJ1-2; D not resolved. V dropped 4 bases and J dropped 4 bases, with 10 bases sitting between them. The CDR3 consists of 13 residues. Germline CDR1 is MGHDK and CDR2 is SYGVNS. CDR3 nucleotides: TGTGCCAGCAGTGTATTGAGAGGCTATGGCTACACCTTC. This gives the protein CASSVLRGYGYTF.

CDR3 in DNA: TGTGCCAGCTCAACCCCCCGGGGCAGGCAGGGCAACGAGCAGTACTTC. Amino acid sequence: CASSTPRGRQGNEQYF. V and J are TRBV18 and TRBJ2-7; D may be TRBD1 or TRBD2 (5 bases each). Germline V gene data show CDR1 as KGHSH and CDR2 as LQKENI. V was trimmed by 5 bases and J by 5 bases, leaving 22 bases between them. This CDR3 region has 16 residues.

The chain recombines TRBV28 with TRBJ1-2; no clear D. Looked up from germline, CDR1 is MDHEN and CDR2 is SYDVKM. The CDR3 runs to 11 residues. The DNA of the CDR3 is TGTGCTACGAAGGGATACTATGGCTACACCTTC. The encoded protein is CATKGYYGYTF.

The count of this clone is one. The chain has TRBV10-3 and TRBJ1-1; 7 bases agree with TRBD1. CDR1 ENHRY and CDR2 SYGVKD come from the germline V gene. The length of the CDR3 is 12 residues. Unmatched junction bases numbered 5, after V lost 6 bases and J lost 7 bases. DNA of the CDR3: TGTGCCATCAGCGGGACAGCGAATGAAGCTTTCTTT. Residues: CAISGTANEAFF.

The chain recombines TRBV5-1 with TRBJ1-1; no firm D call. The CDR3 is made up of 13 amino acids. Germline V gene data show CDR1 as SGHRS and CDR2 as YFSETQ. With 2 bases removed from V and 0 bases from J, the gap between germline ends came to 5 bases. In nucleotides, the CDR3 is TGCGCCAGCAGCTTCGGATTGAACACTGAAGCTTTCTTT. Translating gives CASSFGLNTEAFF.

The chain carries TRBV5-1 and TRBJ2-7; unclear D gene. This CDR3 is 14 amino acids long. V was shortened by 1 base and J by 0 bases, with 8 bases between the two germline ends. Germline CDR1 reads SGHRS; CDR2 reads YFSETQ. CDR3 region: CASSLTSSSYEQYF. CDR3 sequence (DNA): TGCGCCAGCAGCTTGACTTCTAGCTCCTACGAGCAGTACTTC.

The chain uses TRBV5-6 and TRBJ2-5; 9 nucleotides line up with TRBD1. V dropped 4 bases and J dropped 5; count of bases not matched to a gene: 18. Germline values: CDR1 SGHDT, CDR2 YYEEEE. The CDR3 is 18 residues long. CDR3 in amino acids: CASSVDRGKSGRFETQYF. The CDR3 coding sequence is TGTGCCAGCAGCGTGGACAGGGGAAAATCTGGTCGATTCGAGACCCAGTACTTC. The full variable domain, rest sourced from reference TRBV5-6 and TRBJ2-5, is DAGVTQSPTHLIKTRGQQVTLRCSPKSGHDTVSWYQQALGQGPQFIFQYYEEEERQRGNFPDRFSGHQFPNYSSELNVNALLLGDSALYLCASSVDRGKSGRFETQYFGPGTRLLVL.

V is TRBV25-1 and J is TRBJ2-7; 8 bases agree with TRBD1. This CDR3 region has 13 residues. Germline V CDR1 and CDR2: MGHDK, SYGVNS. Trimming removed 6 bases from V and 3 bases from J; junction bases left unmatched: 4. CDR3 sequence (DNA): TGTGCCAGCAGAGATACAGGGGGCTACGAGCAGTACTTC. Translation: CASRDTGGYEQYF.

For the CDR3, the DNA is TGTGCCAGCAGCTGGGGAGGGCCGGTCAATGAGCAGTTCTTC. Encoded protein: CASSWGGPVNEQFF. V is TRBV5-5 and J is TRBJ2-1, with 7 positions matching TRBD2. The CDR3 has 14 residues. V was clipped by 3 bases and J by 6 bases; unmatched bases: 6. Germline V gives CDR1 SGHKS, CDR2 YYEKEE (reference sequence).

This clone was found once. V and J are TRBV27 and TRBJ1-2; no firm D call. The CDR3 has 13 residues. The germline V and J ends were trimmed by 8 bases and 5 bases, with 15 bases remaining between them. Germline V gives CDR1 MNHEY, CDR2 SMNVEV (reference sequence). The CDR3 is CASAWTRAYGYTF. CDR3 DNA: TGTGCCAGCGCGTGGACCCGGGCTTATGGCTACACCTTC.

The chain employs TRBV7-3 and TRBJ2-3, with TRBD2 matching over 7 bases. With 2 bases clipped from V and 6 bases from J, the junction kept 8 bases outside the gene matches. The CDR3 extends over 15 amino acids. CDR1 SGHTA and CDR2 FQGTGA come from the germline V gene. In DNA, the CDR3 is TGTGCCAGCAGCTTAGGCCCGGGGGGATCTGATACGCAGTATTTT. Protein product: CASSLGPGGSDTQYF. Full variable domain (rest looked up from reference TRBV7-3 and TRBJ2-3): GAGVSQTPSNKVTEKGKYVELRCDPISGHTALYWYRQSLGQGPEFLIYFQGTGAADDSGLPNDRFFAVRPEGSVSTLKIQRTERGDSAVYLCASSLGPGGSDTQYFGPGTRLTVL.

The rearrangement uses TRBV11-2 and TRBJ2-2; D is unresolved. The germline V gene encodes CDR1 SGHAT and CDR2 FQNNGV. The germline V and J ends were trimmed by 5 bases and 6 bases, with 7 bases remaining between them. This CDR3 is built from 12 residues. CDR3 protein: CASSLNPGELFF. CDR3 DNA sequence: TGTGCCAGCAGCCTAAACCCCGGGGAGCTGTTTTTT.

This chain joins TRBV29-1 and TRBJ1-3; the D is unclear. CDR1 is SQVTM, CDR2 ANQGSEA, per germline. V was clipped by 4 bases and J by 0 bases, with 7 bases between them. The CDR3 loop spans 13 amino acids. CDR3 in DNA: TGCAGCGTTGCCCTGTACTCTGGAAACACCATATATTTT. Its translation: CSVALYSGNTIYF.

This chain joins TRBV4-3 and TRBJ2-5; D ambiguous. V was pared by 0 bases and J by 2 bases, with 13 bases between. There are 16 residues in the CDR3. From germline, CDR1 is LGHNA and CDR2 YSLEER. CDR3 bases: TGCGCCAGCAGCCAAGATCTCGGCCAGCAACAAGAGACCCAGTACTTC. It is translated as CASSQDLGQQQETQYF.